This TCR beta chain was recovered during a study of T cells in localized non-small cell lung cancer. Germline V gives CDR1 ENHRY, CDR2 SYGVKD. V lost 0 bases, J lost 2 bases, and 5 bases stayed unmatched. The CDR3 has 16 residues. Notes on the study in general: In adjacent lung, a median about 50 of the top 100 tumor clones were found. In uninvolved adjacent lung, T cell clonality reached its highest value, exceeding tumor.

TCRdb's table, derived via immunoSEQ multiplex PCR, lists solely in-frame clones and lacks some. The sample has about 1,500 clones, approximately 30% seen once. A few counts support this clone. Its antigen remains unknown. Read coverage stops 1 residue before the CDR3 terminus; the germline J gene supplies the remainder. J is TRBJ2-7 and V is TRBV10-3, with 9 bases identical to TRBD2. Specimen: normal lung tissue next to the tumor, collected before any cancer treatment. This receptor was obtained from a male donor aged 60 or over with stage II squamous cell lung carcinoma. The CDR3 bases that were read are TGTGCCATCAGTGAGTCGAAGGCGGGAGGGCCCTACGAGCAGTAC. Residues: CAISESKAGGPYEQY. The CDR3, in full, reads CAISESKAGGPYEQYF.